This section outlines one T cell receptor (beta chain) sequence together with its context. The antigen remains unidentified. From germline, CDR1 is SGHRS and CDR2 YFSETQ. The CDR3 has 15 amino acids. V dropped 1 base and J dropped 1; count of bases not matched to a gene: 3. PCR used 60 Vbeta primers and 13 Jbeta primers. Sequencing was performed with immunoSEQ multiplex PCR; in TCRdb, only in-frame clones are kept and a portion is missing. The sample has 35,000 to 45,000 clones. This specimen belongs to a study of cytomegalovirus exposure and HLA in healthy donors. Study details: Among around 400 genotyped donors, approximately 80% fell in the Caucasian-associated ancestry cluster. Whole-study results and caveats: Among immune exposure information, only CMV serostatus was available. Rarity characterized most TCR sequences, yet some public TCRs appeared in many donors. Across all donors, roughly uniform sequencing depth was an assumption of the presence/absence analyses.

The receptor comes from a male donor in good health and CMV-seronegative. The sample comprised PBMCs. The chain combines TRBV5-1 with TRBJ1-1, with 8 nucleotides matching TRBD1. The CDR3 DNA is TGCGCCAGCAGCTTGTCTGACAGGGGGAACACTGAAGCTTTCTTT. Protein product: CASSLSDRGNTEAFF.